Listed below are T cell receptor beta chains from one sample, sequenced in a study of cytomegalovirus exposure and HLA in healthy donors. Here immunoSEQ multiplex PCR was the method, and the copy in TCRdb shows in-frame clones only, minus some. The table has roughly 80,000 clones, roughly two thirds seen once; the top ten hold around 15%. The sequencing input was PBMCs. These receptors were collected from a woman aged 40-49 years in good health and CMV-seropositive. CDR3s include the opening cysteine and the closing phenylalanine or tryptophan.

TRBV6-4,CASSPTVISNYGYTF
TRBV5-1,CASSDTRSGANVLTF
TRBV11-2,CASSLDSWVGRSSGANVLTF
TRBV7-2,CASSFAAGRRSEAFF
TRBV7-6,CASSRDLPYEQYF
TRBV5-4,CASSSAGTGIEKLFF
TRBV29-1,CSVNSHSMNTEAFF
TRBV11-2,CASSAGDWETQYF
TRBV5-1,CASSWGTGRETQYF
TRBV9,CASSVAPGQTGELFF
TRBV5-1,CASSLEGNTIYF
TRBV6-1,CASSERTASYEQYF
TRBV4-3,CASSQRTSGFNEQYF
TRBV27,CALSSPYNEQFF
TRBV9,CASSVQGGPEAFF
TRBV4-3,CASSPYSGVSYEQYF
TRBV25-1,CASSDTGRADTQYF
TRBV13,CASSTGAGNTIYF
TRBV28,CASSFLAGAYQPQHF
TRBV19,CASSMEYRAFKANEKLFF
TRBV25-1,CASSRGTIATNEKLFF
TRBV19,CASSIGNGANYGYTF
TRBV6-1,CASSEQVSNQPQHF
TRBV9,CASSVGLGGTNYGYTF
TRBV30,CAWRLFRGNEKLFF
TRBV18,CASSRSEGYEQYF
TRBV29-1,CSVEGQHSGNTIYF
TRBV27,CASSLTVGTGIYGYTF
TRBV7-2,CASSLGRLDYTF
TRBV27,CASSLSEVIGTSFAEQFF
TRBV7-9,CASSRVYGTLNNQPQHF
TRBV2,CASSEGLAGGFYNEQFF
TRBV5-1,CASSMGQGSGTEAFF
TRBV5-6,CASSPGLAGEQYF
TRBV28,CASSQPGQGLQETQYF
TRBV5-1,CASSAEKNRVGAEAFF
TRBV5-8,CASSFFSTEAFF
TRBV7-9,CASSLVAARNTEAFF
TRBV5-4,CASSLGGDRQETQYF
TRBV9,CASSVVPGPYEQYF
TRBV2,CASSGGLASTDTQYF
TRBV4-3,CASSQDRGLAGGVKYEQYF
TRBV15,CATSSTSREQYF
TRBV4-2,CASSQRDSGGGFTDTQYF
TRBV6-1,CASTGRGLGETQYF
TRBV27,CASSYKPGQGYEQYF
TRBV9,CASSVTPGSNEQFF
TRBV28,CASSYSVFADTQYF
TRBV9,CASSVAVGPNTEAFF
TRBV5-1,CASSLRRGDEQYF
TRBV7-2,CASSLVGVGTGELFF
TRBV4-3,CASSQDLAQETQYF
TRBV14,CASSQGRTAETQYF
TRBV7-6,CASSLEGLYTDTQYF
TRBV4-1,CASSQILGTLGEDTQYF
TRBV12-5,CASGPYTGLTGNTIYF
TRBV19,CASSSPREGAFF
TRBV19,CASSTDRSMNTEAFF
TRBV19,CASSVGHTGAEQYF